The 31 T cell receptor beta chains given below trace back to one sample, sequenced in a study of read filtering for tumor transcriptome and immune sequencing. From about 400 ng of RNA, a library with molecular barcoded alpha/delta and beta/gamma adaptors was made. TCRdb independently ran MiXCR on the reads; one entry per CDR3 protein. The table lists tens of thousands of distinct CDR3 sequences, roughly 18% of them singletons, with roughly 11% in the top ten. Sequencing was carried out using a population of CD138-negative cells sorted from bone marrow. These receptors came from a donor aged 40 or over with multiple myeloma.

In this sample, this clonotype turned up many times. The gene calls are TRBV7-2 and TRBJ1-2, with 9 bases that match TRBD1. CDR3 length equals 13 residues. Trimming took 5 bases from V and 4 from J; bases not matched to a gene: 2. Germline CDR1 reads SGHTA; CDR2 reads FQGNSA. CDR3 sequence: CASSRDRAYGYTF. Here the CDR3 DNA reads TGTGCCAGCAGCAGGGACAGGGCCTATGGCTACACCTTC.

About this clonotype itself: A single base separates this from a much larger clone, so it may be a read error. J is TRBJ2-7 and V is TRBV7-2, with D possibly being TRBD2 (5 bases). The length of the CDR3 is 19 residues. Germline assignment: CDR1 SGHTA and CDR2 FQGNSA. The ends were cut back, 0 bases at V and 0 bases at J, with 21 bases in the middle. The CDR3 DNA follows: TGTGCCAGCAGCTTAGCTTCATGGGTTGATAGCGAGAGCTCCTACGAGCAGTACTTC. Translation: CASSLASWVDSESSYEQYF. The whole variable domain, filled in from reference TRBV7-2 and TRBJ2-7, reads GAGVSQSPSNKVTEKGKDVELRCDPISGHTALYWYRQSLGQGLEFLIYFQGNSAPDKSGLPSDRFSAERTGGSVSTLTIQRTQQEDSAVYLCASSLASWVDSESSYEQYFGPGTRLTVT.

This clonotype was seen many times. The rearrangement joins TRBV6-2 or TRBV6-3 to TRBJ2-1, with a possible D match to TRBD2 (5 bases). There are 14 residues in the CDR3. From germline, CDR1 is MNHEY and CDR2 SVGEGT. V lost 6 bases to trimming and J lost 3 bases, with 12 bases between them. The CDR3 DNA is TGTGCCAGCAGGAGGACTTATGGCTACAATGAGCAGTTCTTC. This encodes CASRRTYGYNEQFF.

This clonotype was found a few times. A much bigger clone sits one base away, suggesting this may be a read error. The V gene is TRBV10-1, the J gene TRBJ2-5; the match to TRBD2 covers 7 bases. The junction had 13 bases not matched to a gene; V was cut back by 8 bases and J by 1 base. Germline CDR1 and CDR2: WNHNN and SYGVQD (reference sequence). This CDR3 comprises 16 residues. The CDR3 is CASPGASGKSQETQYF. CDR3 DNA sequence: TGCGCCAGCCCCGGAGCCAGCGGGAAGTCCCAAGAGACCCAGTACTTC.

This clonotype appeared many times. The chain is built from TRBV5-1 and TRBJ1-1; D perhaps matches TRBD1 (5 bases). Germline CDR1 and CDR2: SGHRS and YFSETQ. The V and J ends lost 4 bases and 10 bases respectively, with 17 bases between them. There are 13 residues in the CDR3. CDR3 bases: TGCGCCAGCAGCACCGGGGCCCTGAGCGTAGCTTTCTTT. Its protein product is CASSTGALSVAFF.

This clonotype was picked up many times. The chain is built from TRBV2 and TRBJ2-2; possible D gene TRBD2, 5 bases. This CDR3 has 14 residues. Looked up from germline, CDR1 is SNHLY and CDR2 is FYNNEI. V lost 2 bases and J lost 1, with 5 bases in between. CDR3 sequence (DNA): TGTGCCAGCAGTGAAAGCGGGAACACCGGGGAGCTGTTTTTT. This encodes CASSESGNTGELFF. The full variable domain, completed using reference TRBV2 and TRBJ2-2, is EPEVTQTPSHQVTQMGQEVILRCVPISNHLYFYWYRQILGQKVEFLVSFYNNEISEKSEIFDDQFSVERPDGSNFTLKIRSTKLEDSAMYFCASSESGNTGELFFGEGSRLTVL.

This clonotype has more than one count but fewer than ten. Since a much larger clone is just one base distant, this may be a read error. The V and J genes are TRBV7-8 and TRBJ2-7; 14 positions agree with TRBD2. Germline CDR1 reads SGHVS; CDR2 reads FQNEAQ. The CDR3 sequence is 15 residues long. V dropped 5 bases and J dropped 5; count of bases not matched to a gene: 5. The chain's CDR3 is CASSPWTSGGNEQYF. CDR3 sequence (DNA): TGTGCCAGCAGCCCCTGGACTAGCGGGGGGAACGAGCAGTACTTC.

This clonotype has only a few counts. The chain combines TRBV20-1 with TRBJ2-5, with 7 bases fitting TRBD2. The V segment lost 6 bases and the J segment 1 base; nucleotides outside the gene matches: 2. The CDR3 length is 12 residues. Germline V CDR1 and CDR2: DFQATT, SNEGSKA (reference sequence). CDR3 sequence (DNA): TGCAGTGCGAGACTAGCCCAAGAGACCCAGTACTTC. Translation gives CSARLAQETQYF.

This sequence joins TRBV11-2 and TRBJ2-3, with 7 bases aligning to TRBD2. V lost 1 base to trimming and J lost 4 bases; unmatched junction nucleotides: 5. Germline lookup yields CDR1 SGHAT and CDR2 FQNNGV. This CDR3 is built from 15 residues. For the CDR3, the DNA is TGTGCCAGCAGCTTAGTCGGGAGGAGAGCAGATACGCAGTATTTT. Translated: CASSLVGRRADTQYF.

This clonotype was recorded many times. The genes are TRBV19 and TRBJ2-1, with D hard to call. Germline CDR1 reads LNHDA; CDR2 reads SQIVND (reference sequence). V gave up 3 bases and J gave up 10 bases, with 13 bases separating them. CDR3 length: 13 amino acids. As DNA, the CDR3 is TGTGCCAGTAGTATCTTTCTAGAGGCCGAGCAGTTCTTC. Translated: CASSIFLEAEQFF. Drawing the rest from reference TRBV19 and TRBJ2-1, the complete variable domain is DGGITQSPKYLFRKEGQNVTLSCEQNLNHDAMYWYRQDPGQGLRLIYYSQIVNDFQKGDIAEGYSVSREKKESFPLTVTSAQKNPTAFYLCASSIFLEAEQFFGPGTRLTVL.

As for this clonotype: A far larger clone is only one base removed, so a read error is likely. The chain combines TRBV4-1 with TRBJ1-6; D remains unclear. This CDR3 has 14 amino acids. Germline loops: CDR1 MGHRA, CDR2 YSYEKL. The CDR3 is CASSQDSLPSEALF. CDR3 nucleotides: TGCGCCAGCAGCCAAGATAGCCTTCCGTCCGAAGCTCTCTTT.

Concerning this clonotype: Being one base from a much bigger clone, this may be a read error. J is TRBJ2-4 and V is TRBV20-1; D tentatively fits TRBD1 or TRBD2 (5 bases each). The CDR3 is 15 residues long. V gave up 5 bases and J gave up 4 bases, with 18 bases separating them. The V gene's germline CDR1 is DFQATT and CDR2 SNEGSKA (reference sequence). The CDR3 DNA is TGCAGTGCTTCCGGGGCAGGGAGTGGAAAAAACATTCAGTACTTC. It codes for CSASGAGSGKNIQYF.

The rearrangement joins TRBV20-1 to TRBJ1-1; possibly TRBD1 for D (5 bases). Germline values: CDR1 DFQATT, CDR2 SNEGSKA (reference sequence). Trimming took 2 bases from V and 0 from J, leaving 10 bases between them. The CDR3 sequence is 14 residues long. The DNA for the CDR3 is TGCAGTGCTAGATCGGGACTCATGAACACTGAAGCTTTCTTT. Encoded protein: CSARSGLMNTEAFF.

There are many counts of this clonotype. CDR3 protein: CSASGVSSYNEQFF. CDR3 DNA: TGCAGTGCTAGCGGGGTCAGCTCCTACAATGAGCAGTTCTTC. V gene TRBV20-1 combines with J gene TRBJ2-1, with D possibly TRBD2 on 5 matching bases. The length of the CDR3 is 14 residues. Per germline, CDR1 DFQATT and CDR2 SNEGSKA (reference sequence). V lost 3 bases to trimming and J lost 0 bases, with 9 bases between them.

As concerns this clonotype: A read error may be the cause here, since a much bigger clone is one base away. This rearrangement joins TRBV5-4 to TRBJ2-7; D is unclear. The length of the CDR3 is 14 residues. Germline loops: CDR1 SGHNT, CDR2 YYREEE (reference sequence). The DNA of the CDR3 is TGTGCCAGCAGCTTTCAGGTAAACTCCTACGGGCAGTACTTC. Amino acids: CASSFQVNSYGQYF. The full variable domain, rest sourced from reference TRBV5-4 and TRBJ2-7, is ETGVTQSPTHLIKTRGQQVTLRCSSQSGHNTVSWYQQALGQGPQFIFQYYREEENGRGNFPPRFSGLQFPNYSSELNVNALELDDSALYLCASSFQVNSYGQYFGPGTRLTVT.

This clonotype was detected ten times or more. V usage is TRBV5-1 and J usage is TRBJ2-7; D might be TRBD1 or TRBD2, each matching 5 bases. The germline V gene encodes CDR1 SGHRS and CDR2 YFSETQ. Trimming cost V 0 bases and J 2 bases, with 12 bases left between them. CDR3 length: 15 residues. DNA for the CDR3: TGCGCCAGCAGCTTGGGAGGGGTCGGAACCTACGAGCAGTACTTC. It yields the protein CASSLGGVGTYEQYF.

Within the sample, this clonotype is medium-sized. The V call is TRBV13, the J call TRBJ2-1; D gene ambiguous. V lost 1 base and J lost 5, with 6 bases in between. Germline V gene data show CDR1 as PRHDT and CDR2 as FYEKMQ (reference sequence). This CDR3 has 13 amino acids. CDR3 loop: CASSLAADNEQFF. In nucleotides, the CDR3 is TGTGCCAGCAGCTTAGCTGCCGACAATGAGCAGTTCTTC.

This clonotype was observed many times. The chain couples TRBV4-1 to TRBJ2-3; 7 bases are shared with TRBD2. The V gene end was trimmed by 0 bases and the J gene end by 2 bases; junction bases not matched to a gene: 8. The CDR3 is 17 amino acids. Germline V gene sequence: CDR1 MGHRA, CDR2 YSYEKL. CDR3 residues: CASSQDPASGNTDTQYF. CDR3 nucleotides: TGCGCCAGCAGCCAAGATCCCGCTAGCGGAAACACAGATACGCAGTATTTT.

In regard to this clonotype: One base away lies a much larger clone, so this may be a sequencing read error. This CDR3 is CSGGGLAGGIHNERFF. Here the CDR3 DNA reads TGCAGCGGCGGAGGACTAGCGGGAGGTATCCACAATGAGCGGTTCTTC. This chain links TRBV29-1 with TRBJ2-1; 14 nucleotides align to TRBD2. Germline CDR1 reads SQVTM; CDR2 reads ANQGSEA. This CDR3 contains 16 residues.

This clonotype was picked up many times. The chain employs TRBV9 and TRBJ2-1, with 7 nucleotides matching TRBD2. V shed 4 bases, J shed 2 bases, and the junction held 15 bases outside the gene matches. Germline CDR1 SGDLS, CDR2 YYNGEE. The CDR3 has 18 amino acids. CDR3 coding DNA: TGTGCCAGCAGCCCCTTTGGGGGGGGAACCTACACCTACAATGAGCAGTTCTTC. Protein: CASSPFGGGTYTYNEQFF.

This clonotype was seen ten or more times. V usage is TRBV28 and J usage is TRBJ2-3; TRBD2 matches 7 bases. CDR3 length: 16 residues. V was pared by 6 bases and J by 2 bases, with 11 bases of the junction left unmatched. CDR1 and CDR2 from the germline V gene are MDHEN and SYDVKM. The CDR3, as DNA: TGTGCCAGCAGCCGGGCCATGAGCGGGGACACAGATACGCAGTATTTT. Encoded protein: CASSRAMSGDTDTQYF.

As regards this clonotype: A far more abundant clone sits one base away, making this likely a read error. V usage is TRBV3-2 and J usage is TRBJ2-5; the listed D gene, TRBD2, was not tested against the DNA. TRBV3-2 is assigned pseudogene status. This CDR3 comprises 12 residues. The CDR3 reads CASGPLEETQYF. CDR3 DNA: TGTGCCAGCGGCCCGCTAGAAGAGACCCAGTACTTC.

This clonotype was detected many times. The chain joins TRBV6-2 or TRBV6-3 to TRBJ1-5; no reliable D call. The CDR3 runs to 14 residues. Germline CDR1 is MNHEY and CDR2 is SVGEGT. The germline V and J ends were trimmed by 2 bases and 0 bases, with 5 bases remaining between them. CDR3 amino acids: CASSYTSSNQPQHF. In DNA form, the CDR3 reads TGTGCCAGCAGTTACACGAGTAGCAATCAGCCCCAGCATTTT.

This clonotype was recorded at least ten times. The junction shows a germline mismatch at one end, possibly a read error. The chain employs TRBV7-8 and TRBJ2-1, with 10 bases fitting TRBD2. Germline-derived CDR1 and CDR2 are SGHVS and FQNEAQ. The CDR3 loop spans 15 amino acids. CDR3 nucleotide sequence: TGTGCCAGCAGCTCTTTAGCGGGAGGATTCGATGAGCAGTCCTTC. Translation gives CASSSLAGGFDEQSF.

The chain recombines TRBV5-1 with TRBJ1-2; unclear D gene. There are 15 residues in the CDR3. Trimming pared 0 bases from V and 4 bases from J, leaving 13 bases between. Germline V gene data show CDR1 as SGHRS and CDR2 as YFSETQ. The CDR3 DNA reads as TGCGCCAGCAGCTTGGAGGTGGGGTCGCGCTATGGCTACACCTTC. Translating it yields CASSLEVGSRYGYTF.

This clonotype was observed a few times. V is TRBV4-1 and J is TRBJ1-2; D not resolved. Trimming shortened V by 0 bases and J by 0 bases, and 14 bases separated the two germline ends. This CDR3 comprises 17 residues. Germline loops: CDR1 MGHRA, CDR2 YSYEKL. CDR3: CASSQDPGRRPNYGYTF. The CDR3 DNA follows: TGCGCCAGCAGCCAAGATCCCGGACGGCGTCCTAACTATGGCTACACCTTC.

For this clonotype: This could be a read error, since a much larger clone is one nucleotide away. The gene calls are TRBV7-9 and TRBJ1-2; TRBD1 matches 7 bases. Per the germline V gene, CDR1 is SEHNR and CDR2 is FQNEAQ (reference sequence). J gave up 4 bases and V 10 bases, and 12 bases lay outside the gene matches. The CDR3 length is 14 residues. CDR3 coding DNA: TGTGCCACTTCCCAAAGGAACAGGGGCTATGGCTACACCTTC. It yields the protein CATSQRNRGYGYTF.

This clonotype came up many times. The V call is TRBV30, the J call TRBJ1-5, with D possibly TRBD1 on 5 matching bases. In germline, CDR1 is GTSNPN, CDR2 SVGIG (reference sequence). The CDR3 extends over 15 amino acids. The V end was cut by 4 bases, the J end by 4 bases, with 17 bases between. The CDR3 sequence: CAWTPPGTPNQPQHF. The CDR3 nucleotides read TGTGCCTGGACCCCCCCGGGGACCCCTAATCAGCCCCAGCATTTT.

This clonotype was picked up many times. The V gene is TRBV7-9, the J gene TRBJ2-3; the D gene is possibly TRBD1 (6 bases). CDR1 and CDR2 (germline): SEHNR, FQNEAQ (reference sequence). V lost 2 bases to trimming and J lost 5 bases, with 17 bases between them. This CDR3 contains 16 residues. The CDR3 DNA reads TGTGCCAGCAGCTTAAGCACAGGGAATGCAGGAGATACGCAGTATTTT. Its translation is CASSLSTGNAGDTQYF. Full variable domain (missing parts from reference TRBV7-9 and TRBJ2-3): DTGVSQNPRHKITKRGQNVTFRCDPISEHNRLYWYRQTLGQGPEFLTYFQNEAQLEKSRLLSDRFSAERPKGSFSTLEIQRTEQGDSAMYLCASSLSTGNAGDTQYFGPGTRLTVL.

This clonotype came up a few times. The chain recombines TRBV20-1 with TRBJ1-1; no clear D gene. CDR3 length: 13 residues. Germline V gene sequence: CDR1 DFQATT, CDR2 SNEGSKA (reference sequence). The V end lost 2 bases, the J end lost 0 bases, and 7 bases lay between the germline ends. The CDR3 DNA follows: TGCAGTGCTAGACCCCCAGTGAACACTGAAGCTTTCTTT. Its translation is CSARPPVNTEAFF.

At least ten counts were recorded for this clonotype. The CDR3 sequence: CASSLARGTEAFF. DNA of the CDR3: TGTGCCAGCAGTTTAGCCAGGGGGACTGAAGCTTTCTTT. The rearrangement uses TRBV12-3 or TRBV12-4 and TRBJ1-1; the match to TRBD1 covers 7 bases. This CDR3 has 13 amino acids. Trimming took 0 bases from V and 5 from J; bases not matched to a gene: 0.